The present T cell receptor beta chain was sequenced within a study of T cell responses to AZD1222 COVID-19 vaccine (dated by TCRdb to the early 2020s). Broadly, across the study: Because spike-specific TCR depth and breadth did not differ between the two schedules, AZD1222 recipients who got a second dose at roughly 4 weeks were pooled with those who got a second dose at roughly 12 weeks. TCR sequencing covered roughly 230 trial participants: some 210 given two doses of AZD1222 and some 25 given two doses of MenACWY control vaccine. Enrollment into the trials was organized by age into subgroups of 18-55, 56-69 and 70-plus years, and those subgroups contained 148, 28 and 57 TCR-sequenced participants, respectively. Results the study describes overall, beyond this receptor: The whole spike protein was spanned by vaccine-associated CD4 TCRs, and dominant responses were seen in regions 160-218 and 743-854. Most participants were white British and females outnumbered males, and the authors suggested that clonal diversity may have been underestimated. Conclusions about previously exposed vaccinees are limited because only six or seven AZD1222 recipients were SARS-CoV-2 seropositive at baseline. Reportedly, almost half of the unique spike-specific TCRs recognized epitopes lying outside the regions that are mutated in the B.1.351 and B.1.1.7 variants. No day 14 peak-response samples were available, so repertoires were characterized only after the peak T cell response. The 56-69-year group was small, and its depth increase did not reach significance, likely because of low power. Spike-specific TCR breadth and depth rose significantly after two AZD1222 doses compared with day 0 and with MenACWY recipients.

Ends trimmed: V by 1 base, J by 3 bases; bases unmatched to a gene: 3. CDR1 LGHNA and CDR2 YNFKEQ were looked up in the germline V gene. Measured from the cysteine to the phenylalanine, the CDR3 is 17 residues long. Left in the record is the CDR3 DNA by itself, 51 bases read in frame from the first base. In the paper's terms, the time point label means: baseline before first vaccination. Samples from vaccinated people were obtained from the UK trials COV001 and COV002, which included a single-blind randomized controlled phase 2/3 trial of AZD1222 (ChAdOx1 nCoV-19) in healthy adults. For TCRbeta chain sequencing, PBMC samples were collected from trial participants at day 0 and at day 28 after the second dose. This clone was picked up a small number of times. Its antigen remains undetermined. Base qualities are missing; no much larger clone stands one base away. The CDR3 regions of human TCRbeta chains were analyzed by immunosequencing. Processing in the source paper ran as follows. Repertoire TCRs were matched against a reference library of SARS-CoV-2-specific TCRs generated with the MIRA antigen-specificity platform. Breadth was defined as the fraction of unique TCRs that were SARS-CoV-2-associated. Depth was defined as the fraction of total T cells that were SARS-CoV-2-associated. Each spike-specific TCR was assigned to its reactive spike region and to a CD4 or CD8 class using the MIRA data. Log10-transformed breadth and depth values were compared by one-way ANOVA with Sidak's multiple comparisons tests. TCRdb mirrors the immuneACCESS table, restricted to in-frame sequences. Some clones are absent from its copies; in checked studies, under half trace to an unresolved V gene, and the reason for the others is unknown. The V and J calls and clone size are taken from that table; D and trimming were inferred from the DNA. The sample records some 120,000 clones, over 75% of which are singletons. The top ten clonotypes cover roughly 6.2% of the sample.

This clonotype was obtained from an adult in good health. The material was peripheral blood, obtained on day 0 of AZD1222 vaccination. Here the chain combines TRBV4-2 and TRBJ2-2; 12 bases in the junction line up with TRBD2. The nucleotide sequence reads TGTGCCAGCAGCCAAGCGGGACTAGCGGGCCACACCGGGGAGCTGTTTTTT. This encodes CASSQAGLAGHTGELFF.